These 8 T cell receptor beta chains were all obtained from the same sample, sequenced in a study of cytomegalovirus exposure and HLA in healthy donors. This table comes from immunoSEQ multiplex PCR, and its TCRdb copy is limited to in-frame clones, with some not included. The data contain about 160,000 clones, 86% of them singletons. Sequencing input: PBMCs. All receptors derive from a woman under 40 in good health and CMV-seronegative.

This rearrangement joins TRBV2 to TRBJ2-2, with 8 bases aligning to TRBD2. Germline-derived CDR1 and CDR2 are SNHLY and FYNNEI. Trimming at V came to 7 bases and at J to 1 base, leaving 5 bases not matched to a gene. This CDR3 comprises 15 residues. CDR3 loop: CASTFLAGNTGELFF. The DNA for the CDR3 is TGTGCCAGCACCTTCCTAGCGGGGAACACCGGGGAGCTGTTTTTT.

This chain connects TRBV27 to TRBJ1-1; D uncertain. CDR3 length: 15 amino acids. Germline V gene sequence: CDR1 MNHEY, CDR2 SMNVEV (reference sequence). V was pared by 0 bases and J by 5 bases, with 13 bases between. In nucleotides, the CDR3 is TGTGCCAGCAGTTTATCAGTATGGGGAGGGACTGAAGCTTTCTTT. Amino acid sequence: CASSLSVWGGTEAFF.

J is TRBJ1-5 and V is TRBV15, with D unclear. V lost 5 bases, J lost 3 bases, and 11 bases lay in between. Germline lookup yields CDR1 LNHNV and CDR2 YYDKDF (reference sequence). CDR3 length: 14 amino acids. The DNA of the CDR3 is TGTGCCACCAGCCAAAGCGGATTCAATCAGCCCCAGCATTTT. The encoded protein is CATSQSGFNQPQHF.

This chain joins TRBV5-1 and TRBJ2-5, with D perhaps TRBD2 (6 bases). The V gene lost 2 bases and the J gene lost 1 base, with 9 bases spanning the gap. This CDR3 is built from 14 residues. In germline, CDR1 is SGHRS, CDR2 YFSETQ. CDR3 bases: TGCGCCAGCAGCTTCCGGGGGAGCCAAGAGACCCAGTACTTC. The encoded protein is CASSFRGSQETQYF.

This chain uses TRBV27 with TRBJ1-1, with TRBD1 matching 9 bases. Germline-derived CDR1 and CDR2 are MNHEY and SMNVEV (reference sequence). V gave up 6 bases and J gave up 6 bases; unmatched junction bases: 11. This CDR3 is built from 15 residues. The CDR3 region is CASRTFLTGGAEAFF. CDR3 nucleotide sequence: TGTGCCAGCAGAACTTTCCTCACAGGGGGCGCTGAAGCTTTCTTT.

V and J are TRBV7-8 and TRBJ2-1, with TRBD2 identical over 12 bases. The CDR3 is 16 residues long. J lost 7 bases, V lost 5 bases, and 9 bases had no gene match. CDR1 and CDR2 from the germline V gene are SGHVS and FQNEAQ. CDR3 region: CASSGRTSGITNEQFF. CDR3 sequence (DNA): TGTGCCAGCAGCGGGAGGACTAGCGGGATTACAAATGAGCAGTTCTTC.

Sample share makes this clone medium-sized. The V and J genes are TRBV7-8 and TRBJ1-2; D might be TRBD1 (5 bases). With 5 bases removed from V and 8 bases from J, the gap between germline ends came to 15 bases. The CDR3 has 13 amino acids. Germline values: CDR1 SGHVS, CDR2 FQNEAQ. The chain's CDR3 is CASSPRGGWGYTF. The CDR3, as DNA: TGTGCCAGCAGCCCACGTGGGGGTTGGGGCTACACCTTC.

The rearrangement joins TRBV2 to TRBJ2-2; D gene ambiguous. The ends were cut back, 6 bases at V and 2 bases at J, with 4 bases in the middle. Germline CDR1 is SNHLY and CDR2 is FYNNEI. The CDR3 totals 12 residues. CDR3 loop: CASRFNTGELFF. Written as DNA, the CDR3 is TGTGCCAGCAGATTCAACACCGGGGAGCTGTTTTTT.